The entry below describes one T cell receptor (beta chain). The clone's antigen remains unknown. Per-base quality was not reported, and no clone a single base away is much larger than it. Stable Graves' hyperthyroidism was defined as no progression to ophthalmopathy during 18 months of follow-up. Hyperthyroidism patients were newly diagnosed, had a disease duration of under 2 months, and were aged 18 to 65 years. Any patient with an uncontrolled infection, another autoimmune disease, pregnancy or lactation was excluded. Diagnoses were based on clinical symptoms, serum thyroxine and TRAb, thyroid ultrasound and orbital computed tomography. Ficoll-Paque density gradient centrifugation was used to isolate PBMCs from 9.5 to 10 ml of fresh peripheral blood. Trizol reagent was used to extract total RNA, and RNA quality was then checked on an Agilent 2100 Bioanalyzer. TCR beta CDR3 regions were amplified from RNA transcripts. The TCR CDR3 was subjected to a first round of RT-PCR using the HTBI primer set and the Qiagen OneStep RT-PCR kit. A second multiplex PCR round built the libraries, followed by size selection and purification. Paired-end sequencing of the libraries was performed with 100 bp reads on an Illumina HiSeq2000. The authors processed their data as follows. SOAPnuke was used to process the raw data, removing reads that contained adapters or uncalled bases, had a mean Phred below 15, or lacked an exact match to the constant primer or identifier. High-quality paired reads were merged with COPE v1.2.5, and unique nucleotide sequences were defined as clonotypes. MiTCR v1.1 was used to align the clonotypes against IMGT TRBV, TRBD and TRBJ reference segments. The analysis included only V-J combinations with a frequency above 0.0001, which together covered approximately 99% of the repertoires. A TCS score was defined as the ratio between F50 (clonal expansion) and ExV (chaos), using BLOSUM62-based TCRdist between CDR3 peptides within each V-J. Welch's t-statistics and random forest reduced 450 to 600 V-J features to 10 to 15, which were used in a naive Bayes classifier (R e1071). TCRdb applied fastp at Q25 and MiXCR to the public reads, then kept only in-frame beta chains. Each CDR3 protein gets just one entry, which takes the most common genes and DNA from the rows behind it. TCRdb's processing, not the authors', yielded these V and J calls. Present in this sample are approximately 480,000 distinct CDR3 sequences, roughly 20% of which were seen just once. Less than 30% of the sample belongs to the ten largest clones.

This sample was taken from a study of T cells in Graves' hyperthyroidism and ophthalmopathy (dated by TCRdb to between 2018 and 2020). Study-wide context: Peripheral blood samples were taken at initial diagnosis, before any treatment was given. To identify TCR V-J signatures that set the groups apart, the researchers used a discovery cohort of roughly 100 patients, made up of 40 to 45 with Graves' ophthalmopathy and 57 with stable Graves' hyperthyroidism. Whether ophthalmopathy could be predicted prospectively was tested in an independent validation cohort made up of under 20 hyperthyroidism patients plus 17 patients who later progressed to ophthalmopathy. The approximately 100 discovery patients were divided at random into training and test sets in a 7:3 ratio. In about 6 Graves' hyperthyroidism patients, the study also compared T-cell repertoires from thyroid tissue with T-cell repertoires from blood. Following sampling, methimazole starting at 30 mg daily was given to hyperthyroidism patients, and high-dose intravenous methylprednisolone was given to ophthalmopathy patients. The paper describes TCR Vbeta CDR3 sequencing of around 130 peripheral blood samples, made up of 40 to 45 ophthalmopathy patients, around 78 hyperthyroidism patients and 17 progressor patients. The research as a whole found: Sample size was not statistically predetermined, and blinding of investigators to group allocation was not performed. Most expanded thyroid clonotypes (frequency above 0.001) were also found in blood, which suggests that blood repertoires may mirror thyroid immune responses. In validation, progression to ophthalmopathy was predicted by the model with around 70% sensitivity and 72.22% specificity, a median of roughly 6 months before onset. Ophthalmopathy was separated from stable hyperthyroidism by a 13 V-J signature model, with just over 85% sensitivity and approximately 81% specificity obtained in cross-validation and 80%/75% obtained in testing.

The source is a man younger than 35 with Graves' hyperthyroidism. The sample taken for sequencing was blood.

The nucleotides read TGTGCCAGCAGTTTTAGGGGACAGCGGACCGGGGAGCTGTTTTTT. This translates into CASSFRGQRTGELFF. The rearranged segments are TRBV28 and TRBJ2-2; 7 junctional bases match TRBD1. V ends up 3 bases short and J 5 bases short, with an unmatched junction base count of 6. From a lookup of the germline V gene, CDR1 and CDR2 are MDHEN and SYDVKM. The CDR3 starts with the cysteine, ends with the phenylalanine, and has 15 residues. Only the CDR3 DNA is retained, 45 bases long and in frame from the first base.